The TCR beta chain under discussion was sequenced for a study of blood T cell repertoires in COVID-19. CDR1 is SEHNR and CDR2 is FQNEAQ in the germline V gene (reference sequence). The trim removed 10 bases at V and 8 bases at J, leaving 13 bases unmatched. CDR3 length: 14 amino acids. A few counts support this clone. Generated by immunoSEQ multiplex PCR, the TCRdb table keeps only in-frame clones and is missing some. The table includes tens of thousands of clones, 88% detected once. This chain links TRBV7-9 with TRBJ2-2; 7 bases align to TRBD1. The sequenced sample was peripheral blood. The TCR was taken from a human donor in a cohort sampled during active COVID-19. CDR3: CATNTDRPTGELFF. The CDR3 DNA reads as TGTGCCACCAACACGGACAGGCCCACAGGGGAGCTGTTTTTT. Using reference TRBV7-9 and TRBJ2-2 for the parts outside the CDR3, the full variable domain is DTGVSQNPRHKITKRGQNVTFRCDPISEHNRLYWYRQTLGQGPEFLTYFQNEAQLEKSRLLSDRFSAERPKGSFSTLEIQRTEQGDSAMYLCATNTDRPTGELFFGEGSRLTVL.